This T cell receptor (beta chain) originates from a study of metastatic and nonmetastatic thyroid tumors (dated by TCRdb to about 2020). Regarding the research as a whole: Repertoires from peripheral blood and from tumor or nodule tissue samples of malignant and benign thyroid patients were compared.

Before undergoing thyroid surgery, none of the patients had been given any kind of treatment. Using T-cell receptor beta sequencing, the researchers looked back retrospectively at clinical samples from patients, gathered between about 2011 and 2019. As regards this clone: Its antigen is not yet known. No quality values exist for individual bases; no much larger clone is one base distant.

The CDR3, from cysteine to phenylalanine, totals 18 residues. Just the 54-base CDR3 DNA is kept, in frame starting at base 1. CDR1 and CDR2, per the germline V gene (reference sequence), are DFQATT and SNEGSKA. V is cut back by 0 bases and J by 2 bases, with 14 bases in the junction unmatched. The study at large found these results: In both blood and tumor samples, malignant tumors were reported to have significantly higher TCR beta diversity than benign nodules.

Library preparation was by PCR. TCRdb lists the instrument as Illumina HiSeq 4000. High-throughput sequencing was used to profile the CDR3 region of the TCR beta-chain in every patient. Under the source paper's analysis protocol: A classifier to discriminate distant-metastatic papillary thyroid cancer patients was built from CDR3 differences across clinicopathological groups. The Shannon index was used to assess repertoire diversity, and the Morisita-Horn index was used to assess tumor-blood repertoire similarity. TCRdb ran its own pipeline on the public reads, namely fastp trimming at Q25 and MiXCR clone calling, and kept in-frame beta chains. TCRdb, rather than the study authors, made the V and J calls. The sample table lists around 16,000 clones, over 20% of them with a count of one. Jointly, the top ten make up 10% of the sample.

The sequence derives from a female donor with papillary thyroid cancer or a benign thyroid nodule (not recorded which). Some clones in this sample may be carry-over from other donors' samples. The receptor chain draws on TRBV20-1 and TRBJ2-7; 9 junctional bases match TRBD1. The sequenced sample consisted of adjacent normal tissue. The nucleotide sequence reads as follows: TGCAGTGCTAGAGATCTTACGGGAAGACGACAGGGGGCCTACGAGCAGTACTTC. It codes for CSARDLTGRRQGAYEQYF.